This T cell receptor beta chain was documented in a study of cytomegalovirus exposure and HLA in healthy donors (dated by TCRdb to about 2017). In terms of the full investigation: According to an earlier analysis of a few hundred of the donors, about 170 million T cells yielded 100 million or so unique TCR beta sequences and less than 300 Gb of sequence data. Every discovery cohort repertoire had been produced on one sequencing platform. The study used immunosequencing to profile the T cell repertoires of more than 650 subjects and linked those repertoires to cytomegalovirus serostatus. To decide whether each TCR beta V gene segment behaved as functional or pseudogenic, an earlier analysis of approximately 600 of the donors relied on high-throughput TCR beta sequencing. Typing coverage varied by locus: roughly 629-640 donors for A, B, C, DRB1 and DQB1; roughly 520 for DQA1; more than 600 for DPA1; roughly 450 for DPB1. The study aimed to test whether cataloging public T cell receptors could reveal signatures of past pathogen exposure. An early release covering 500 to 750 HLA-typed donors comprised about 300 gigabases of sequencing data and 85 million or so unique TCR sequences. Genome-wide SNP genotypes for about 60% of the roughly 670 donors were used in a later genetic analysis, which treated that subset as a discovery cohort. Rather than using new phenotypic data, the later analysis identified candidate immune exposures from TCR beta sequences and from how often those sequences occurred across donors. Donor age, sex, ethnicity and CMV serostatus were collected together with the repertoire data. Class I and class II HLA loci were covered by the typing at four-digit resolution. In addition to the first cohort of about 650 subjects, a separate validation cohort of 120 different subjects was used. Several DR-DQ haplotypes were treated as single units for association and clustering because of strong linkage in the cohort. High-throughput TCR immunosequencing, statistical association of individual TCRs with disease status, and machine learning were combined to predict cytomegalovirus infection status. On average, around 200,000 unique TCR beta nucleotide sequences were sequenced per donor among 350 to 400 genotyped donors of the cohort, with approximately 18% of those sequences being non-productive. Among the approximately 400 genotyped donors, around 81% belonged to the genetic ancestry cluster associated with self-reported Caucasian donors. A later analysis re-analyzed previously published TCR beta repertoires from 666 donors and added high-resolution HLA genotyping to study TCR occurrence patterns.

In total, roughly 710 healthy bone marrow donors made up the cohort. At the time of sampling, all cohort members were nominally healthy, though unrecorded immune exposures were likely present. The donor was CMV seropositive and belonged to the group of more than 250 seropositive cohort members. Every donor gave a peripheral blood sample, and the peripheral blood mononuclear cells from that sample were used for TCR beta sequencing. Genomic DNA extraction from the blood cell samples was performed with the Qiagen DNeasy Blood Extraction Kit. Results and caveats for the whole study, not just this receptor: The authors suggested that the approach could potentially be extended to other disease states and immunological phenotypes. Assigning TCR associations to individual alleles was difficult when HLA alleles, especially DR and DQ, strongly co-occurred. In a later genetic analysis, a missense DCLRE1C variant was associated with V-gene and J-gene trimming of TCR beta chains, and the association was replicated in an independent cohort. Most CMV-associated TCR beta chains appeared to be HLA-restricted in a later analysis, and the HLA associations seemed to be driven largely by CMV exposure. CMV serostatus was the only immune exposure information available for the cohort. Because HLA typing was missing for some donors at each locus, association tests included only the typed subset. The classifier was reported to diagnose cytomegalovirus status with high specificity and sensitivity in both the original and validation cohorts. In vitro tests confirmed that a few of the cytomegalovirus-associated TCR beta chains recognize cytomegalovirus antigens. A later analysis reported that several top co-occurrence clusters appeared linked to parvovirus B19, influenza, CMV and Epstein-Barr virus. In an earlier analysis of 500 to 650 of the donors, most TCR beta V segments appeared in productive rearrangements about 90% or about 30% of the time, broadly matching IMGT annotations. Roughly uniform sequencing depth across donors was assumed in presence/absence analyses, although this assumption may not hold. Across donors, most TCR sequences were observed very rarely, whereas some public TCRs were present in many individuals. A further reported finding was that TCR beta sequences accurately predicted the HLA-A and HLA-B alleles for most subjects in the first cohort. In the study, 150 to 200 TCR beta chains were listed as associated with cytomegalovirus. Around 16 rarely observed V segments, including chromosome 9 orphons, were excluded from the earlier analysis of some 590 of the donors because counts were too low. Correlated functional status among segregating V segments might be attributable to linkage disequilibrium, but an unknown experimental factor could not be ruled out. A later analysis found that HLA-associated TCR beta chains were more clonally expanded and had lower generation probabilities than equally common non-associated chains. Some IMGT-functional V segments, including TRBV6-2 and TRBV6-3, could not be distinguished by the 87-base-pair reads and were therefore excluded. According to a later genetic analysis, donors in an Asian-associated ancestry cluster had fewer N-insertions in productive TCRs than the roughly 670-donor mean. A later analysis associated about 18,000 TCR beta sequences with specific HLA alleles at a false discovery rate of 0.05. A cluster of highly shared sequence variants was judged likely to represent a technical artifact of the sequencing pipeline. In a later analysis, TCR association rates were found to vary across HLA loci, with the most associated TCRs seen for DRB1 alleles and the fewest for HLA-C alleles. In this cohort, only TCR beta chains were sequenced, and detectable features were limited by the absence of alpha or paired-chain data.

As for this clone: Its recognized antigen is unknown. Base qualities are not at hand, and no much larger clone is one base apart.

The library was made by the immunoSEQ multiplex PCR assay. The multiplex PCR relied on a mix of 60 forward primers for TCR Vbeta segments and 13 reverse primers for TCR Jbeta segments. A multiplex PCR assay on genomic DNA amplified the CDR3 region of rearranged TCR beta genes. On the Illumina HiSeq System, the amplified TCR beta libraries were sequenced as 87-base-pair reads. On the study's bioinformatics: A later analysis tallied around 82 million unique TCR beta chains across the 666 repertoires, and around 10 million of those chains were shared by two or more donors. Raw reads were error-corrected and collapsed into unique sequences with a nearest-neighbor algorithm that merged closely related sequences to remove PCR and sequencing errors. To assign V, D and J gene segments, CDR3 sequences were aligned to IMGT reference sequences. Each retained sequence needed at least a six-nucleotide match to both a V gene segment and a J gene segment. Rearrangements were classified as productive when the CDR3 lacked stop codons and remained in frame with V and J, and all other rearrangements were classified as non-productive. CDR3 was defined by IMGT convention, running from the second conserved V-encoded cysteine to the conserved J-encoded phenylalanine. Sequences without an unambiguous match to a single V gene segment were excluded from the earlier analysis of 450 to 750 of the donors. In an earlier analysis of approximately 590 of the donors, a V segment was called functional when productive rearrangements were above 56.7%, and segregating when the standard deviation between donors exceeded 5%. To diagnose cytomegalovirus status from the catalog of TCR beta chain sequences, a statistical classification framework was built. V and J gene assignment, in a later analysis, came from comparing TCR nucleotide sequences with IMGT/GENE-DB human TR gene sequences. The TCRdist pipeline was used in a later analysis to assign CDR3 sequences and most-parsimonious VDJ recombination scenarios. In a later analysis, each TCR beta chain was defined by its CDR3 amino acid sequence together with its V-gene family, and reads lacking a unique V-gene family were excluded. As a way to deal with suspected cross-contamination and a sequencing artifact, a later analysis dropped roughly 620 nucleotide sequences that were highly shared and had low generation probability. In a later analysis, a clonal expansion index was calculated for each public chain from normalized within-repertoire ranks of inferred template counts. In a later analysis, generation probabilities were computed using a VDJ recombination model fitted to out-of-frame rearrangements, and the results were checked against IGoR. Hypergeometric tests were used in a later analysis to score TCR-TCR, TCR-HLA and TCR-CMV co-occurrence, with a repertoire-size bias correction applied to the TCR pairs. To estimate false discovery rates, a later analysis permuted the HLA or CMV assignments 20 times. In a later analysis, co-occurring TCRs were grouped using DBSCAN, with TCRdist sequence similarity added in when clustering inside HLA-allele-positive subsets. Repertoires with fewer than 30,000 or more than 120,000 public chains, plus five repertoires with anomalous nucleotide sharing, were excluded from co-occurrence clustering. Here the immuneACCESS table is served through TCRdb, limited to in-frame sequences with V and J called. Missing clones are a known gap in these copies; in checked studies unresolved V genes cover under half, and the rest lacks a known reason. That table furnishes V, J and clone size, whereas the DNA furnished D and trimming. The sample table contains under 200,000 clones; only one count was recorded for about four fifths of them. Approximately 7% of the sample comes from the top ten.

The germline V gene (reference sequence) yields SEHNR for CDR1 and FQNEAQ for CDR2. Clipping removes 0 bases from V and 1 base from J, with 6 as the unmatched junction base count. Including cysteine and phenylalanine, the CDR3 has 19 amino acids. The retained sequence is limited to the CDR3, 57 bases, with the frame set at the first base. The sample taken for sequencing was PBMCs. Here the chain combines TRBV7-9 and TRBJ1-6, and 10 junctional nucleotides match TRBD1. The TCR was taken from a woman aged 25-40 years in good health and CMV-seropositive. CDR3 loop: CASSLAARQGASYNSPLHF. At the DNA level, the sequence is TGTGCCAGCAGCTTAGCGGCAAGACAGGGGGCGTCCTATAATTCACCCCTCCACTTT. When the CDR3 is completed using the reference TRBV7-9 and TRBJ1-6 genes on either side, the full variable domain is DTGVSQNPRHKITKRGQNVTFRCDPISEHNRLYWYRQTLGQGPEFLTYFQNEAQLEKSRLLSDRFSAERPKGSFSTLEIQRTEQGDSAMYLCASSLAARQGASYNSPLHFGNGTRLTVT.